The source of this T cell receptor beta chain is a study of OX40 agonist ivuxolimab in advanced cancers. V was shortened by 5 bases and J by 3 bases, with 15 bases between the two germline ends. Germline assignment: CDR1 SGHTA and CDR2 FQGNSA. CDR3 size: 15 residues. Sequenced by immunoSEQ multiplex PCR; TCRdb stores in-frame clones only, minus some. The sample holds 60,000 to 70,000 clones, 80% seen once. The sequence was obtained from an adult with an advanced solid tumor such as melanoma, head and neck, liver or kidney cancer. The sample was CD4+ or CD8+ T cells sorted from blood, taken in a trial of the OX40 agonist ivuxolimab. This sequence joins TRBV7-2 and TRBJ2-3, with D perhaps matching TRBD1 (6 bases). CDR3 in amino acids: CASSQSGQRTDTQYF. In nucleotides, the CDR3 is TGTGCCAGCAGCCAATCTGGACAGAGAACAGATACGCAGTATTTT.